This T cell receptor (beta chain) was recorded in a study of cytomegalovirus exposure and HLA in healthy donors. Amplification used 60 Vbeta primers and 13 Jbeta primers. TCRdb's copy holds only in-frame clones and misses some; the assay was immunoSEQ multiplex PCR. The sample lists 85,000 to 100,000 clones, roughly 69% occurring once. In germline, CDR1 is SNHLY, CDR2 FYNNEI. There are 13 residues in the CDR3. V was pared by 4 bases and J by 0 bases, with 6 bases between. This chain uses TRBV2 with TRBJ1-1; possible D gene TRBD1, 5 bases. The source is a man in his forties or fifties in good health and CMV-seronegative. The source material was PBMCs. CDR3 DNA: TGTGCCAGCAGTGTAGGGGTGAACACTGAAGCTTTCTTT. Translation: CASSVGVNTEAFF. Full variable domain (rest looked up from reference TRBV2 and TRBJ1-1): EPEVTQTPSHQVTQMGQEVILRCVPISNHLYFYWYRQILGQKVEFLVSFYNNEISEKSEIFDDQFSVERPDGSNFTLKIRSTKLEDSAMYFCASSVGVNTEAFFGQGTRLTVV.